The clone carrying this T cell receptor beta chain was recorded at least ten times. Synthesis of cDNA was performed by 5'RACE using 10-nucleotide random UMIs. TCRdb called the 5' RACE reads again in MiXCR, with one record for every CDR3 protein. Here the sample spans tens of thousands of distinct CDR3 sequences, roughly 10% being singletons. The record originates from a study of neurological immune-mediated disorders. As to time point: longitudinal time-point 1 (baseline). V trimming: 4 bases; J trimming: 2 bases; junction bases outside the gene matches: 8. This CDR3 comprises 16 residues. Looked up from germline, CDR1 is SGHRS and CDR2 is YFSETQ.

This rearrangement joins TRBV5-1 to TRBJ2-1; 8 nucleotides match TRBD1. Sequencing was done on a sample of PBMCs. The TCR comes from a male donor with HTLV-1-associated myelopathy (HAM/TSP). Here the CDR3 DNA reads TGCGCCAGCAGCCCACGGACAGGGAAAGCCTACAATGAGCAGTTCTTC. This encodes CASSPRTGKAYNEQFF.